This T cell receptor beta chain was sequenced for a study of blood T cell repertoires in COVID-19. Whole-study context: Whether acute or convalescent, the COVID-19 samples came from the United States, Italy and Spain. T cells, B-cell-depleted T cells, or PBMCs provided the cDNA or gDNA that served as material.

Authors' analysis steps: Amplification of reference gene primers provided the estimated nucleated cell counts. The protocol was immunoSEQ multiplex PCR, while the TCRdb copy is restricted to in-frame clones and leaves out a portion. The DNA gave D and trimming, while V, J and clone size come from that table. The sample holds about 140,000 clones; roughly 89% are singletons and the top ten take over 4.5%. The sample taken for sequencing was peripheral blood. The clonotype originates from a human donor in a cohort sampled during active COVID-19.

CDR3 nucleotide sequence: TGTGCCAGCAGCCACAGGGCTGGAAACACCATATATTTT. It codes for CASSHRAGNTIYF. This sequence joins TRBV6-6 and TRBJ1-3, with D tentatively TRBD1 (6 bases). Germline values: CDR1 MNHNY, CDR2 SVGAGI (reference sequence). The CDR3 extends over 13 amino acids. V was clipped by 6 bases and J by 2 bases, with 8 bases between them.